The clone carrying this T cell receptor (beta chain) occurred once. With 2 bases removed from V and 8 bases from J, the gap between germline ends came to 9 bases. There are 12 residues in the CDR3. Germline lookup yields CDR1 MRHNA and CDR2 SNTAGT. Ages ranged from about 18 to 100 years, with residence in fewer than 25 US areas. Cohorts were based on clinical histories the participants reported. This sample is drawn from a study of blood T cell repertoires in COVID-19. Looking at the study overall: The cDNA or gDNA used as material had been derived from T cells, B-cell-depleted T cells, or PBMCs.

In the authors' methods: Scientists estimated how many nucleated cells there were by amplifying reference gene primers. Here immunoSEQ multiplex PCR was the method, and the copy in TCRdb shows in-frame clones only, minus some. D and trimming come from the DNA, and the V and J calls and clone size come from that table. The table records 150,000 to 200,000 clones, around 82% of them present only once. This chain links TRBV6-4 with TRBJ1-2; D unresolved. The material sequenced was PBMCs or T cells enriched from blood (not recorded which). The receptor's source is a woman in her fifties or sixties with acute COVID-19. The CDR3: CASSDSSFGYTF. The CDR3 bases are TGTGCCAGCAGTGACAGTAGTTTCGGCTACACCTTC.